The clone carrying this T cell receptor beta chain appeared a few times. This entry is derived from a study of identical twins. MiXCR was run by TCRdb on the 5' RACE reads, yielding one entry per CDR3 protein. The sample yields more than 400,000 distinct CDR3 sequences, around 15% seen once. CDR3 length: 18 amino acids. The germline gives CDR1 MNHEY, CDR2 SMNVEV (reference sequence). The ends lost 1 base at V and 8 bases at J; junction bases unmatched: 13. These sequences were also reported in another study, on yellow fever vaccine responses in identical twins.

This sequence originates from a woman aged 18 to 35 in good health. Sample: CD4+ T cells sorted from blood. The chain is built from TRBV27 and TRBJ2-1; 11 bases align to TRBD2. The CDR3 DNA sequence: TGTGCCAGCAGTTTATTCACTAGCGGGGGAGCTCCTACCCATGAGCAGTTCTTC. It yields the protein CASSLFTSGGAPTHEQFF.